A selection of T cell receptor beta chains follows, all from one sample in a study of T cells after yellow fever vaccination. TCRdb re-derived calls from the 5' RACE reads in MiXCR, one entry per CDR3 protein. The sample yields roughly 260,000 distinct CDR3 sequences, 10% to 15% seen once. This material consisted of CD4+ T cells sorted from PBMCs, taken 45 days after the yellow fever booster vaccination. All receptors derive from a man aged 25-40 years who received the YFV17D yellow fever vaccine. The CDR3 runs from the conserved cysteine through the conserved F or W. Each record gives: V gene, J gene, D gene, clone size, CDR3 protein, CDR3 DNA. D genes are given only for firm matches. The size field is filled for only some rows; it gives once, few, many or a size class.

V gene: TRBV24-1; J gene: TRBJ2-1; D gene: .; clone size: .; CDR3 protein: CATSDPNMGSYNEQFF; CDR3 DNA: TGTGCCACCAGTGACCCGAACATGGGCTCCTACAATGAGCAGTTCTTC
V gene: TRBV5-1; J gene: TRBJ2-7; D gene: .; clone size: .; CDR3 protein: CASSLDSQSSYEQYF; CDR3 DNA: TGCGCCAGCAGCTTGGATTCTCAGAGCTCCTACGAGCAGTACTTC
V gene: TRBV29-1; J gene: TRBJ2-1; D gene: .; clone size: few; CDR3 protein: CSVDASYNEQFF; CDR3 DNA: TGCAGCGTTGACGCTTCCTACAATGAGCAGTTCTTC
V gene: TRBV7-9; J gene: TRBJ2-3; D gene: TRBD2; clone size: .; CDR3 protein: CASSYLKRDTDTQYF; CDR3 DNA: TGTGCCAGCAGCTATTTGAAGCGGGATACAGATACGCAGTATTTT
V gene: TRBV5-1; J gene: TRBJ2-5; D gene: TRBD2; clone size: few; CDR3 protein: CASSFSSGDQETQYF; CDR3 DNA: TGCGCCAGCAGCTTTTCTAGCGGGGACCAAGAGACCCAGTACTTC
V gene: TRBV6-2/TRBV6-3; J gene: TRBJ2-1; D gene: TRBD2; clone size: few; CDR3 protein: CASSRVSGRGGQFF; CDR3 DNA: TGTGCCAGCAGCCGGGTTAGCGGGAGAGGCGGGCAGTTCTTC
V gene: TRBV6-5; J gene: TRBJ2-7; D gene: .; clone size: .; CDR3 protein: CASSYGGDSRYEQYF; CDR3 DNA: TGTGCCAGCAGTTACGGAGGGGACAGTAGGTACGAGCAGTACTTC
V gene: TRBV7-9; J gene: TRBJ1-1; D gene: .; clone size: few; CDR3 protein: CASSLAHRADEAFF; CDR3 DNA: TGTGCCAGCAGCTTAGCCCACCGGGCGGACGAAGCTTTCTTT
V gene: TRBV7-2; J gene: TRBJ2-7; D gene: TRBD2; clone size: .; CDR3 protein: CASTRRASGLYEQYF; CDR3 DNA: TGTGCCAGCACCCGCCGGGCTAGCGGACTCTACGAGCAGTACTTC
V gene: TRBV20-1; J gene: TRBJ2-7; D gene: TRBD2; clone size: few; CDR3 protein: CSGGGLAPREQYF; CDR3 DNA: TGCAGTGGAGGGGGACTAGCTCCACGCGAGCAGTACTTC
V gene: TRBV21-1; J gene: TRBJ2-7; D gene: .; clone size: few; CDR3 protein: CASSKAERPSYEQYF; CDR3 DNA: TGTGCCAGCAGCAAAGCGGAGCGGCCCTCCTACGAGCAGTACTTC
V gene: TRBV6-6; J gene: TRBJ2-5; D gene: .; clone size: .; CDR3 protein: CASSYLSGETQYF; CDR3 DNA: TGTGCCAGCAGTTACCTGTCGGGAGAGACCCAGTACTTC
V gene: TRBV7-2; J gene: TRBJ2-2; D gene: .; clone size: .; CDR3 protein: CASSFRPSTGELFF; CDR3 DNA: TGTGCCAGCAGCTTTCGACCAAGCACCGGGGAGCTGTTTTTT
V gene: TRBV7-6; J gene: TRBJ2-7; D gene: .; clone size: .; CDR3 protein: CASSPQEGVHEQYF; CDR3 DNA: TGTGCCAGCAGCCCCCAGGAGGGCGTCCACGAGCAGTACTTC
V gene: TRBV20-1; J gene: TRBJ1-3; D gene: .; clone size: few; CDR3 protein: CSVHFRGDGGNTIYF; CDR3 DNA: TGCAGTGTCCATTTCCGGGGAGATGGGGGAAACACCATATATTTT
V gene: TRBV5-1; J gene: TRBJ2-1; D gene: TRBD2; clone size: few; CDR3 protein: CASSQGLEPGLAGVNEQFF; CDR3 DNA: TGCGCCAGCAGCCAAGGTCTCGAACCGGGACTAGCGGGAGTTAATGAGCAGTTCTTC
V gene: TRBV20-1; J gene: TRBJ2-3; D gene: .; clone size: few; CDR3 protein: CSASVLSWESDTQYF; CDR3 DNA: TGCAGTGCTAGTGTACTATCGTGGGAATCAGATACGCAGTATTTT
V gene: TRBV12-3/TRBV12-4; J gene: TRBJ2-7; D gene: .; clone size: many; CDR3 protein: CASSGSGGREQYF; CDR3 DNA: TGTGCCAGCAGTGGGAGTGGGGGGCGCGAGCAGTACTTC
V gene: TRBV15; J gene: TRBJ1-1; D gene: .; clone size: few; CDR3 protein: CATSGHTEAFF; CDR3 DNA: TGTGCCACCAGTGGGCACACTGAAGCTTTCTTT
V gene: TRBV18; J gene: TRBJ2-6; D gene: TRBD1; clone size: few; CDR3 protein: CASSPPNTGWGTGTSGANVLTF; CDR3 DNA: TGTGCCAGCTCACCACCCAATACGGGGTGGGGGACAGGTACTTCTGGGGCCAACGTCCTGACTTTC
V gene: TRBV27; J gene: TRBJ1-5; D gene: TRBD1; clone size: .; CDR3 protein: CASSKEGTGGQPQHF; CDR3 DNA: TGTGCCAGCAGTAAAGAAGGGACAGGCGGTCAGCCCCAGCATTTT
V gene: TRBV14; J gene: TRBJ2-7; D gene: TRBD1; clone size: .; CDR3 protein: CASSQRQGAGYEQYF; CDR3 DNA: TGTGCCAGCAGCCAGAGACAGGGGGCTGGCTACGAGCAGTACTTC
V gene: TRBV5-1; J gene: TRBJ2-2; D gene: TRBD2; clone size: .; CDR3 protein: CASSLATSGSIGELFF; CDR3 DNA: TGCGCCAGCAGCTTGGCAACTAGCGGGAGTATCGGGGAGCTGTTTTTT
V gene: TRBV4-1; J gene: TRBJ1-1; D gene: TRBD1; clone size: many; CDR3 protein: CASSQGVRGLTEAFF; CDR3 DNA: TGCGCCAGCAGCCAAGGCGTAAGGGGGCTCACTGAAGCTTTCTTT
V gene: TRBV6-2/TRBV6-3; J gene: TRBJ2-7; D gene: .; clone size: few; CDR3 protein: CASMGLATRIYEQYF; CDR3 DNA: TGTGCCAGCATGGGGCTCGCCACGAGGATCTACGAGCAGTACTTC
V gene: TRBV7-9; J gene: TRBJ2-7; D gene: TRBD2; clone size: .; CDR3 protein: CATPPKGTSGSGYEQYF; CDR3 DNA: TGTGCCACCCCTCCGAAGGGGACTAGCGGGAGTGGGTACGAGCAGTACTTC
V gene: TRBV5-1; J gene: TRBJ2-7; D gene: .; clone size: .; CDR3 protein: CASSPRKLPDRSPYEQYF; CDR3 DNA: TGCGCCAGCAGCCCAAGAAAACTCCCTGACCGGTCGCCTTACGAGCAGTACTTC
V gene: TRBV4-3; J gene: TRBJ2-5; D gene: TRBD2; clone size: once; CDR3 protein: CASSPGGGWRQETQYF; CDR3 DNA: TGCGCCAGCAGCCCGGGGGGAGGTTGGCGTCAAGAGACCCAGTACTTC
V gene: TRBV9; J gene: TRBJ2-1; D gene: .; clone size: many; CDR3 protein: CASSVVPRGNEQFF; CDR3 DNA: TGTGCCAGCAGCGTAGTGCCCCGAGGGAATGAGCAGTTCTTC
V gene: TRBV12-3/TRBV12-4; J gene: TRBJ1-1; D gene: TRBD1; clone size: .; CDR3 protein: CASAGTGGIGAFF; CDR3 DNA: TGTGCCAGCGCAGGGACAGGGGGGATTGGGGCTTTCTTT
V gene: TRBV7-2; J gene: TRBJ2-1; D gene: TRBD2; clone size: few; CDR3 protein: CASSFNPTSGNEQFF; CDR3 DNA: TGTGCCAGCAGCTTCAACCCGACTAGCGGTAATGAGCAGTTCTTC
V gene: TRBV19; J gene: TRBJ2-1; D gene: .; clone size: .; CDR3 protein: CASGRYSYNEQFF; CDR3 DNA: TGTGCCAGTGGACGGTACTCCTACAATGAGCAGTTCTTC
V gene: TRBV6-1; J gene: TRBJ2-5; D gene: TRBD2; clone size: .; CDR3 protein: CASSAGGGGETQYF; CDR3 DNA: TGTGCCAGCTCTGCGGGAGGCGGGGGGGAGACCCAGTACTTC
V gene: TRBV5-6; J gene: TRBJ2-5; D gene: .; clone size: many; CDR3 protein: CASSLRSTYQETQYF; CDR3 DNA: TGTGCCAGCAGCTTGCGATCCACCTACCAAGAGACCCAGTACTTC
V gene: TRBV4-3; J gene: TRBJ2-3; D gene: TRBD2; clone size: .; CDR3 protein: CASSHTSGSADTQYF; CDR3 DNA: TGCGCCAGCAGCCACACTAGCGGGAGTGCAGATACGCAGTATTTT
V gene: TRBV3-1; J gene: TRBJ2-5; D gene: .; clone size: many; CDR3 protein: CASSQVQETQYF; CDR3 DNA: TGTGCCAGCAGCCAAGTTCAAGAGACCCAGTACTTC
V gene: TRBV6-1; J gene: TRBJ2-7; D gene: TRBD1; clone size: few; CDR3 protein: CASRQGAISEQYF; CDR3 DNA: TGTGCCAGCAGACAGGGGGCGATTAGCGAGCAGTACTTC
V gene: TRBV7-2; J gene: TRBJ2-5; D gene: .; clone size: .; CDR3 protein: CASSRWYQETQYF; CDR3 DNA: TGTGCCAGCTCTAGATGGTACCAAGAGACCCAGTACTTC
V gene: TRBV12-3/TRBV12-4; J gene: TRBJ2-7; D gene: TRBD2; clone size: few; CDR3 protein: CASSLSYSGRHEQYF; CDR3 DNA: TGTGCCAGCAGTTTAAGTTATAGCGGGAGGCACGAGCAGTACTTC